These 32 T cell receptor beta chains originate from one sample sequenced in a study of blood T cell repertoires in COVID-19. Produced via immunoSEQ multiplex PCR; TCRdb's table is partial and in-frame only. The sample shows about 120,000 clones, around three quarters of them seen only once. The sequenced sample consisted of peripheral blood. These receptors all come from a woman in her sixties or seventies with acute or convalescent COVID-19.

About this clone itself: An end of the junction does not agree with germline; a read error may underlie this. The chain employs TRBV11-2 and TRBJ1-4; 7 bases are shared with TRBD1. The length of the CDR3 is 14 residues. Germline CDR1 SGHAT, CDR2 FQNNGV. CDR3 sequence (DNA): TGTGCCAGCAGCCTAGAGGGGGCCGGGGAAAAACTGTTTTTT. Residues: CASSLEGAGEKLFF.

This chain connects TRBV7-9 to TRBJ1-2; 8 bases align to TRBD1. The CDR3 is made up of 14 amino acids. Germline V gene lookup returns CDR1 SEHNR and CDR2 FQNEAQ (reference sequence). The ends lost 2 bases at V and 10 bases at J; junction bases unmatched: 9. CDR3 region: CASSLSRGHLPYTF. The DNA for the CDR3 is TGTGCCAGCAGCTTATCCAGGGGGCATCTGCCCTACACCTTC. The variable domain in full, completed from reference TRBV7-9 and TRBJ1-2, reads DTGVSQNPRHKITKRGQNVTFRCDPISEHNRLYWYRQTLGQGPEFLTYFQNEAQLEKSRLLSDRFSAERPKGSFSTLEIQRTEQGDSAMYLCASSLSRGHLPYTFGSGTRLTVV.

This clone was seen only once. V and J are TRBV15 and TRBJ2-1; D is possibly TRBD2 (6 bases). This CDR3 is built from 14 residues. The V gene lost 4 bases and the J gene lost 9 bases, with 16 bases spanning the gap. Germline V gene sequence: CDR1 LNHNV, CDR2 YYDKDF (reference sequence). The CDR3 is CATSNGSRLGEQFF. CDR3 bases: TGTGCCACCAGCAACGGGAGTCGGCTCGGTGAGCAGTTCTTC.

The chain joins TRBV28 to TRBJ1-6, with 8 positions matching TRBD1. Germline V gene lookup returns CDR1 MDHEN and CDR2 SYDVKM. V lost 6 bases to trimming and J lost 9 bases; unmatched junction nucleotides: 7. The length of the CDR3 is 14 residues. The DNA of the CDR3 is TGTGCCAGCAGCCGGACAGGGCCAGGTTCACCCCTCCACTTT. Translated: CASSRTGPGSPLHF.

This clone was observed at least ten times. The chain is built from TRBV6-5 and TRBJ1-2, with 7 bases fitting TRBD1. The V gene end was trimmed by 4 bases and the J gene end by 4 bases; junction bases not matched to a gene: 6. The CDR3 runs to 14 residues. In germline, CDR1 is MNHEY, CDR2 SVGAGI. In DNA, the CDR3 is TGTGCCAGCAGTTTACAAGGGGGCGGCTATGGCTACACCTTC. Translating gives CASSLQGGGYGYTF.

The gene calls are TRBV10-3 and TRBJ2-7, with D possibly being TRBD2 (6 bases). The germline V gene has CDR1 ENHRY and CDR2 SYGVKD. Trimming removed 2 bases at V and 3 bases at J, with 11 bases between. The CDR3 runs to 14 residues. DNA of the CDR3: TGTGCCATCAGTGAGGGGGGGTCGATCTACGAGCAGTACTTC. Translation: CAISEGGSIYEQYF.

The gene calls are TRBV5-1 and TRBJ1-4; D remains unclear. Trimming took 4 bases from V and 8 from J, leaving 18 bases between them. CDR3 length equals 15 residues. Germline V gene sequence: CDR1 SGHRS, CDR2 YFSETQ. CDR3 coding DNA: TGCGCCAGCAGCACGACCGACCCGCGGCGGGAAAAACTGTTTTTT. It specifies CASSTTDPRREKLFF.

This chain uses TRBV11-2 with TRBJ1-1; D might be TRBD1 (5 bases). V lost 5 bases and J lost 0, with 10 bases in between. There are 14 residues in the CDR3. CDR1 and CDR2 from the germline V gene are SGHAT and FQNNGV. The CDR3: CASSGGTVNTEAFF. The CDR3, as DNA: TGTGCCAGCAGCGGCGGGACGGTGAACACTGAAGCTTTCTTT.

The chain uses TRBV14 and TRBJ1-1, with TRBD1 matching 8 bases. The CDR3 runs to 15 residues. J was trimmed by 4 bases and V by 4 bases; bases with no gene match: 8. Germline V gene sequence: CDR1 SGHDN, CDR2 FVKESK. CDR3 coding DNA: TGTGCCAGCAGCCTTCGGACAGGGCCGGGCACTGAAGCTTTCTTT. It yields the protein CASSLRTGPGTEAFF.

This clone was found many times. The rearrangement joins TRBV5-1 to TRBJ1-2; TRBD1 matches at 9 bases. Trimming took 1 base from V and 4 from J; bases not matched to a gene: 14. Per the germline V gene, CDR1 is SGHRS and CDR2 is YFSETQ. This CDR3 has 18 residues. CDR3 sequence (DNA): TGCGCCAGCAGCTTGCAGCCCGGGACAGGGAAGGGAGGCTATGGCTACACCTTC. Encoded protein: CASSLQPGTGKGGYGYTF.

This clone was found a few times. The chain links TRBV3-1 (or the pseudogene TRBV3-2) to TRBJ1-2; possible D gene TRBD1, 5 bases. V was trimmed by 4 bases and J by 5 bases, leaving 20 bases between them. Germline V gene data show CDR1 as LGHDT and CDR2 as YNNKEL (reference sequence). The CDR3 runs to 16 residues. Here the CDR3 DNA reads TGTGCCAGCAGCCCACTCCGGGGGTCCAGGGTATATGGCTACACCTTC. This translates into CASSPLRGSRVYGYTF.

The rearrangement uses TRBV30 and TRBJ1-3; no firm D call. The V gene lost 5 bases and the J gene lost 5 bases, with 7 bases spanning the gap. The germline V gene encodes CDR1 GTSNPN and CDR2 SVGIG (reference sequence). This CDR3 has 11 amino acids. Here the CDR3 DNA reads TGTGCCTGGGGCCTTAGAAACACCATATATTTT. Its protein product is CAWGLRNTIYF. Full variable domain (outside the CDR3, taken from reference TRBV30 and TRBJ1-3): SQTIHQWPATLVQPVGSPLSLECTVEGTSNPNLYWYRQAAGRGLQLLFYSVGIGQISSEVPQNLSASRPQDRQFILSSKKLLLSDSGFYLCAWGLRNTIYFGEGSWLTVV.

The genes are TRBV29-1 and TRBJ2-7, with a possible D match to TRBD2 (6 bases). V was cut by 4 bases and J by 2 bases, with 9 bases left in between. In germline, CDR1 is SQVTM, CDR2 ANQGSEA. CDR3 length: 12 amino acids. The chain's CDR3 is CSVGGTPYEQYF. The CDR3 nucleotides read TGCAGCGTTGGAGGGACTCCCTACGAGCAGTACTTC.

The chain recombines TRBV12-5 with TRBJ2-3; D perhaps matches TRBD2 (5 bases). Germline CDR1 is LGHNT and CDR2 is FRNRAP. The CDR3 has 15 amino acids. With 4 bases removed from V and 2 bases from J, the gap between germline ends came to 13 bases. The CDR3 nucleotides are TGTGCTAGTGGTTCCCGGGGTGGGGTCACAGATACGCAGTATTTT. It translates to CASGSRGGVTDTQYF.

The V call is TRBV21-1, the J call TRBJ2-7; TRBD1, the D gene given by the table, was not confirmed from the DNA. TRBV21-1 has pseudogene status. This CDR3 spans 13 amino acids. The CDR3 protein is CASRGIRAHEQYF. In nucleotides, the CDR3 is TGTGCCAGCAGGGGGATCAGGGCCCACGAGCAGTACTTC.

The CDR3 DNA follows: TGCGCCAGCAGCTTACAGGGGGCGGCTGAAAAACTGTTTTTT. It encodes CASSLQGAAEKLFF. This rearrangement joins TRBV5-1 to TRBJ1-4; TRBD1 agrees at 9 bases. Germline values: CDR1 SGHRS, CDR2 YFSETQ. V lost 2 bases and J lost 7; bases outside the gene matches: 3. The CDR3 consists of 14 residues.

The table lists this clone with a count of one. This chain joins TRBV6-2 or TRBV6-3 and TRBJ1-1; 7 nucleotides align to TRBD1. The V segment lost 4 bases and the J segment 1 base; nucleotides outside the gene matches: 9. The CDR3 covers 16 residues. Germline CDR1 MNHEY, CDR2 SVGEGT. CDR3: CASSFATGTENTEAFF. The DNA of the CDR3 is TGTGCCAGCAGTTTCGCCACCGGGACAGAGAACACTGAAGCTTTCTTT.

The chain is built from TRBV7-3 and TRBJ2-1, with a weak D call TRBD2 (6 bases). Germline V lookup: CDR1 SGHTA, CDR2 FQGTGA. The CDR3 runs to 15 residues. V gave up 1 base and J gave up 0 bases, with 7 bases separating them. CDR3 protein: CASSLSGTSYNEQFF. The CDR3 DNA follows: TGTGCCAGCAGCTTAAGCGGGACCTCCTACAATGAGCAGTTCTTC.

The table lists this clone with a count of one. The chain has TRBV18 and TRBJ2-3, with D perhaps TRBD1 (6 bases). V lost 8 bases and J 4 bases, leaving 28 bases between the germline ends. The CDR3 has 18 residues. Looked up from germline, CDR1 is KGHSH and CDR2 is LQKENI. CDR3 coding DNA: TGTGCCAGCGAACCCCTCTTGGGACATCACTTAACGGCAGATACGCAGTATTTT. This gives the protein CASEPLLGHHLTADTQYF.

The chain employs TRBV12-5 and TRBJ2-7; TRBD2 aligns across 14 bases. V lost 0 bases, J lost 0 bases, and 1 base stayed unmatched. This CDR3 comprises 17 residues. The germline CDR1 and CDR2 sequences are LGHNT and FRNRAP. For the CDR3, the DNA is TGTGCTAGTGGTTTGGTAGGGACTAGCGGGAGCTCCTACGAGCAGTACTTC. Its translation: CASGLVGTSGSSYEQYF.

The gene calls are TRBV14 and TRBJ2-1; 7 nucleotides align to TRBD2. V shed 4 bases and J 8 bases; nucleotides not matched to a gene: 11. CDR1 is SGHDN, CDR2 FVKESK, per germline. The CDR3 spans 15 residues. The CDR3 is CASSPSGRAGYEQFF. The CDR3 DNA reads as TGTGCCAGCAGCCCTAGTGGGAGGGCCGGGTATGAGCAGTTCTTC.

The CDR3 sequence is CASSLEQGQKNIQYF. As DNA, the CDR3 is TGTGCCAGCAGCTTGGAACAGGGGCAAAAAAACATTCAGTACTTC. This rearrangement joins TRBV5-4 to TRBJ2-4, with 7 bases identical to TRBD1. With 0 bases clipped from V and 4 bases from J, the junction kept 4 bases outside the gene matches. This CDR3 spans 15 amino acids. Germline V CDR1 and CDR2: SGHNT, YYREEE (reference sequence).

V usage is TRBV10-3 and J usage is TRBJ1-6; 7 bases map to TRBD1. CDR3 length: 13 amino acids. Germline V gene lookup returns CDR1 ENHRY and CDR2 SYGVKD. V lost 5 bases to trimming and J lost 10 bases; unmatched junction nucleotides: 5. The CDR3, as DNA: TGTGCCATCAGTAGAACAGGGGACTCACCCCTCCACTTT. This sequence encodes CAISRTGDSPLHF.

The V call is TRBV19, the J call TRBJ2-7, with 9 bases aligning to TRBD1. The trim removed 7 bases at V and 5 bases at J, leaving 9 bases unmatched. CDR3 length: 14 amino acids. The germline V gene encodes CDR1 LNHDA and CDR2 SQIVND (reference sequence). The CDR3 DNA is TGTGCCAGTAATCCGGGACAGGGTTACAACGAGCAGTACTTC. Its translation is CASNPGQGYNEQYF.

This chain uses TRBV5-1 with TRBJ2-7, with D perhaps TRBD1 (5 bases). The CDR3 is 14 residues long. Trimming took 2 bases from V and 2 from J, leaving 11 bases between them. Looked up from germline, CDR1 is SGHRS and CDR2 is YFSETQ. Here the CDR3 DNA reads TGCGCCAGCAGCTTACGACAGCCCCCCTACGAGCAGTACTTC. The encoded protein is CASSLRQPPYEQYF.

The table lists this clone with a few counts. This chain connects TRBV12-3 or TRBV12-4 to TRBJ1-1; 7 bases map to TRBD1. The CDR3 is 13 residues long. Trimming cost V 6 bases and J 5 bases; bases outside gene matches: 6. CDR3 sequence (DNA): TGTGCCAGCAGAATTTGGACAGGTACTGAAGCTTTCTTT. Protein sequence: CASRIWTGTEAFF.

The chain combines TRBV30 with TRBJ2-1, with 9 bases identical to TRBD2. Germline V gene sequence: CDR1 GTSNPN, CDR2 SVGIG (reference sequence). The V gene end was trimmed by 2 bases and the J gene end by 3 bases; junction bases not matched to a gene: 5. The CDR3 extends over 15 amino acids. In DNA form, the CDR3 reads TGTGCCTGGAGTAGGCTAGCGGGAATCTACAATGAGCAGTTCTTC. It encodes CAWSRLAGIYNEQFF.

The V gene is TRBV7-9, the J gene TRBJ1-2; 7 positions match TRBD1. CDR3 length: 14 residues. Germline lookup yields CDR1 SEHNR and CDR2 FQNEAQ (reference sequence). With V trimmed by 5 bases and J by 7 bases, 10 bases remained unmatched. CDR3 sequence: CASSPQTGRSGYTF. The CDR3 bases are TGTGCCAGCAGCCCACAGACAGGGAGAAGTGGCTACACCTTC. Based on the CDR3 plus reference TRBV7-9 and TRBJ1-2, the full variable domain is DTGVSQNPRHKITKRGQNVTFRCDPISEHNRLYWYRQTLGQGPEFLTYFQNEAQLEKSRLLSDRFSAERPKGSFSTLEIQRTEQGDSAMYLCASSPQTGRSGYTFGSGTRLTVV.

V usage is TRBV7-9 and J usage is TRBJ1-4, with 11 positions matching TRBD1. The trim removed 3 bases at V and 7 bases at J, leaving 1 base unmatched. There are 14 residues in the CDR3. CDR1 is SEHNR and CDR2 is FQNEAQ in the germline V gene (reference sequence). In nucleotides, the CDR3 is TGTGCCAGCAGCTTCGGGACAGGGGGTGAAAAACTGTTTTTT. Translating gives CASSFGTGGEKLFF.

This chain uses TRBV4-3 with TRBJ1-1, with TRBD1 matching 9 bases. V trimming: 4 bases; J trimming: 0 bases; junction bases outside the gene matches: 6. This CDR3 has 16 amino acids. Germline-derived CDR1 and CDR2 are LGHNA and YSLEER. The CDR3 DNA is TGCGCCAGCAGCCCCGGGACAGGGAAAATGAACACTGAAGCTTTCTTT. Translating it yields CASSPGTGKMNTEAFF.

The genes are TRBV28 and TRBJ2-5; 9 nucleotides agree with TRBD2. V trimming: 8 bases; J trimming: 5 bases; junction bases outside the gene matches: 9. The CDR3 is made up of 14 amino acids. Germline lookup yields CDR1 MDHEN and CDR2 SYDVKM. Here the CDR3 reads CASRWRGGSETQYF. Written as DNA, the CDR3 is TGTGCCAGCCGTTGGCGGGGGGGATCGGAGACCCAGTACTTC.

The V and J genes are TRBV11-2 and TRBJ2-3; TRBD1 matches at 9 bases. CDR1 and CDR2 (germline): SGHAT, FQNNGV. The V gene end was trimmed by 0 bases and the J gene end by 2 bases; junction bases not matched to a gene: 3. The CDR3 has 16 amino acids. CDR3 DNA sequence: TGTGCCAGCAGCTTAGAGGACAGGGGAGTCACAGATACGCAGTATTTT. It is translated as CASSLEDRGVTDTQYF.